This T cell receptor beta chain is from a study of blood T cell repertoires in COVID-19. For the study at large: In each case, the material was cDNA or gDNA derived from T cells, B-cell-depleted T cells, or PBMCs.

This clone occurred once. The CDR3 is made up of 14 amino acids. V lost 1 base, J lost 5 bases, and 1 base stayed unmatched. The V gene's germline CDR1 is SGDLS and CDR2 YYNGEE. Assay: immunoSEQ multiplex PCR; the TCRdb copy retains only in-frame clones and omits some. Among about 350,000 clones, over 80% were seen once, and the ten largest hold approximately 9.9%. The source material was peripheral blood. The source is a man aged 25 to 40 with COVID-19, enrolled during active disease. The V call is TRBV9, the J call TRBJ2-4; 9 bases are shared with TRBD1. CDR3 protein: CASSVTGGENIQYF. The DNA for the CDR3 is TGTGCCAGCAGCGTAACAGGGGGCGAAAACATTCAGTACTTC.